The 24 T cell receptor beta chains below all came from one sample that was sequenced in a study of blood T cell repertoires in COVID-19. Clones were read by immunoSEQ multiplex PCR, and TCRdb kept only the in-frame ones, dropping some. The table has 150,000 to 200,000 clones, around three quarters seen once; the top ten hold about a sixth. The specimen sequenced was PBMCs or T cells enriched from blood (not recorded which). Receptors originate from a woman between 45 and 65 years old with acute COVID-19.

CDR3 sequence: CASSLGGTGQGPNTF. DNA for the CDR3: TGCGCCAGCAGCTTGGGGGGTACGGGACAGGGACCCAACACCTTC. J is TRBJ1-2 and V is TRBV5-1, with 9 bases identical to TRBD1. The CDR3 contains 15 residues. Per the germline V gene, CDR1 is SGHRS and CDR2 is YFSETQ. The V and J ends lost 0 bases and 12 bases, in that order; junction bases with no gene match: 12.

This rearrangement joins TRBV5-5 to TRBJ2-1; 8 nucleotides match TRBD2. V was pared by 4 bases and J by 8 bases, with 8 bases of the junction left unmatched. The CDR3 consists of 14 residues. Germline-derived CDR1 and CDR2 are SGHKS and YYEKEE (reference sequence). CDR3 sequence (DNA): TGTGCCAGCAGCCCGAGGACTAGCTCTCATGAGCAGTTCTTC. Residues: CASSPRTSSHEQFF.

V is TRBV28 and J is TRBJ2-7; 7 bases map to TRBD2. Germline assignment: CDR1 MDHEN and CDR2 SYDVKM. Unmatched junction bases numbered 8, after V lost 4 bases and J lost 5 bases. CDR3 size: 14 residues. The CDR3 is CASSSAGTYDEQYV. CDR3 DNA: TGTGCCAGCAGTTCAGCGGGGACCTACGACGAGCAGTACGTC.

The J gene is TRBJ2-5, the V gene TRBV6-5; tentatively, D is TRBD2 (6 bases). CDR1 is MNHEY, CDR2 SVGAGI, per germline. The V end lost 2 bases, the J end lost 1 base, and 8 bases lay between the germline ends. There are 14 residues in the CDR3. Here the CDR3 reads CASSYRRGQETQYF. The DNA for the CDR3 is TGTGCCAGCAGTTACAGGAGGGGCCAAGAGACCCAGTACTTC.

Only one count was recorded for this clone. V and J are TRBV24-1 and TRBJ2-2, with TRBD2 matching 9 bases. The CDR3 has 17 residues. The V segment lost 2 bases and the J segment 7 bases; nucleotides outside the gene matches: 10. Germline loops: CDR1 KGHDR, CDR2 SFDVKD. CDR3 bases: TGTGCCACCAGTGATTACCGGGTAGCGGGGGTCCGCGGGGAGCTGTTTTTT. This codes for CATSDYRVAGVRGELFF.

This clone was recorded a few times. The V and J genes are TRBV6-5 and TRBJ1-1; the D is unclear. CDR3 size: 14 residues. Germline lookup yields CDR1 MNHEY and CDR2 SVGAGI. The V end lost 7 bases, the J end lost 0 bases, and 12 bases lay between the germline ends. CDR3 DNA: TGTGCCAGCACCGAGGGCGGACTGAACACTGAAGCTTTCTTT. This codes for CASTEGGLNTEAFF.

The genes are TRBV19 and TRBJ2-3; D uncertain. The CDR3 is 13 amino acids. V lost 4 bases to trimming and J lost 1 base, with 6 bases between them. Germline CDR1 is LNHDA and CDR2 is SQIVND (reference sequence). The CDR3 DNA reads as TGTGCCAGTAGTAGCACAGGCACAGATACGCAGTATTTT. Encoded protein: CASSSTGTDTQYF.

The chain joins TRBV28 to TRBJ1-5; D is unclear. The V and J ends lost 5 bases and 3 bases respectively, with 14 bases between them. Germline CDR1 MDHEN, CDR2 SYDVKM. This CDR3 has 15 residues. The DNA of the CDR3 is TGTGCCAGCAGTCAGAATCAGTTTAACAATCAGCCCCAGCATTTT. Translated: CASSQNQFNNQPQHF.

The chain joins TRBV5-6 to TRBJ1-3, with 7 bases lining up with TRBD1. With 1 base clipped from V and 2 bases from J, the junction kept 0 bases outside the gene matches. The CDR3 length is 14 residues. Germline CDR1 and CDR2: SGHDT and YYEEEE. The CDR3 loop is CASSLTGAGNTIYF. The CDR3 region has the DNA TGTGCCAGCAGCTTGACAGGGGCTGGAAACACCATATATTTT.

The chain combines TRBV19 with TRBJ1-4; the match to TRBD1 covers 7 bases. Germline loops: CDR1 LNHDA, CDR2 SQIVND (reference sequence). The trim removed 3 bases at V and 4 bases at J, leaving 5 bases unmatched. CDR3 length equals 15 residues. CDR3 in amino acids: CASSMGQTNNEKLFF. CDR3 in DNA: TGTGCCAGTAGTATGGGACAGACAAATAATGAAAAACTGTTTTTT. The entire variable domain, with the rest obtained from reference TRBV19 and TRBJ1-4, is as follows: DGGITQSPKYLFRKEGQNVTLSCEQNLNHDAMYWYRQDPGQGLRLIYYSQIVNDFQKGDIAEGYSVSREKKESFPLTVTSAQKNPTAFYLCASSMGQTNNEKLFFGSGTQLSVL.

The chain uses TRBV13 and TRBJ2-1, with 8 bases fitting TRBD2. The trim removed 1 base at V and 3 bases at J, leaving 2 bases unmatched. The CDR3 length is 15 residues. CDR1 is PRHDT and CDR2 is FYEKMQ in the germline V gene (reference sequence). The CDR3 DNA reads TGTGCCAGCAGCTTAGAAGCGGGAGTCTACAATGAGCAGTTCTTC. Its translation: CASSLEAGVYNEQFF. The variable domain in full, with the rest retrieved from reference TRBV13 and TRBJ2-1, is AAGVIQSPRHLIKEKRETATLKCYPIPRHDTVYWYQQGPGQDPQFLISFYEKMQSDKGSIPDRFSAQQFSDYHSELNMSSLELGDSALYFCASSLEAGVYNEQFFGPGTRLTVL.

V gene TRBV5-1 combines with J gene TRBJ1-3, with a tentative D call TRBD1 (6 bases). The CDR3 is 15 amino acids. Trimming pared 4 bases from V and 1 base from J, leaving 12 bases between. CDR1 and CDR2 (germline): SGHRS, YFSETQ. The CDR3 loop is CASSLDTGSGNTIYF. CDR3 coding DNA: TGCGCCAGCAGCCTAGACACAGGGTCTGGAAACACCATATATTTT.

The chain is built from TRBV10-1 and TRBJ2-2; 8 bases are a match to TRBD1. Germline CDR1 reads WNHNN; CDR2 reads SYGVQD (reference sequence). V lost 6 bases, J lost 1 base, and 4 bases stayed unmatched. The CDR3 is made up of 15 amino acids. The CDR3 sequence: CASRGGTGNTGELFF. In DNA form, the CDR3 reads TGCGCCAGCAGGGGTGGGACAGGGAACACCGGGGAGCTGTTTTTT.

The chain has TRBV6-5 and TRBJ1-1, with TRBD1 identical over 9 bases. V shed 5 bases and J 5 bases; nucleotides not matched to a gene: 9. The CDR3 contains 15 residues. The V gene's germline CDR1 is MNHEY and CDR2 SVGAGI. DNA of the CDR3: TGTGCCAGCAGTCCGAGACAGGGGGGAAGAACTGAAGCTTTCTTT. It encodes CASSPRQGGRTEAFF.

The chain uses TRBV6-6 and TRBJ1-6, with 7 bases that match TRBD1. Trimming at V came to 5 bases and at J to 0 bases, leaving 10 bases not matched to a gene. CDR1 is MNHNY, CDR2 SVGAGI, per germline (reference sequence). This CDR3 has 18 amino acids. CDR3 DNA: TGTGCCAGCAGTCCTACAGGGGCCCTTAGCTCCTATAATTCACCCCTCCACTTT. Translating gives CASSPTGALSSYNSPLHF.

The rearrangement uses TRBV28 and TRBJ1-5; maybe TRBD1 (5 bases). Germline lookup yields CDR1 MDHEN and CDR2 SYDVKM. V shed 6 bases and J shed 7 bases, with 16 bases lying between them. The CDR3 loop spans 14 amino acids. The CDR3 spells CASRTASFRQPQHF. CDR3 nucleotide sequence: TGTGCCAGCAGGACAGCGTCCTTCCGACAGCCCCAGCATTTT.

The genes are TRBV20-1 and TRBJ2-1; a possible D gene is TRBD2 (6 bases). The ends were cut back, 5 bases at V and 10 bases at J, with 12 bases in the middle. Germline assignment: CDR1 DFQATT and CDR2 SNEGSKA (reference sequence). This CDR3 has 11 amino acids. As DNA, the CDR3 is TGCAGTGCTGACGCGGGGCGGGAGCAGTTCTTC. Amino acids: CSADAGREQFF.

V is TRBV9 and J is TRBJ1-3, with D maybe TRBD1 (5 bases). This CDR3 region has 16 residues. Between the trimmed V and J ends, which lost 4 bases and 0 bases, there was a span of 14 bases. Germline V CDR1 and CDR2: SGDLS, YYNGEE. Here the CDR3 DNA reads TGTGCCAGCAGCCCACAGGCGGCAGTCTCTGGAAACACCATATATTTT. Protein sequence: CASSPQAAVSGNTIYF. The complete variable domain, with remaining parts taken from reference TRBV9 and TRBJ1-3, reads DSGVTQTPKHLITATGQRVTLRCSPRSGDLSVYWYQQSLDQGLQFLIQYYNGEERAKGNILERFSAQQFPDLHSELNLSSLELGDSALYFCASSPQAAVSGNTIYFGEGSWLTVV.

The chain carries TRBV30 and TRBJ1-5; 9 bases line up with TRBD1. CDR1 and CDR2 from the germline V gene are GTSNPN and SVGIG (reference sequence). This CDR3 is 13 amino acids long. The CDR3 loop reads CATGGEGNQPQHF. The CDR3 DNA sequence: TGTGCAACAGGGGGCGAGGGCAATCAGCCCCAGCATTTT.

The genes are TRBV6-5 and TRBJ1-6; tentatively, D is TRBD1 (5 bases). Germline CDR1 and CDR2: MNHEY and SVGAGI. The CDR3 contains 14 residues. With 6 bases removed from V and 12 bases from J, the gap between germline ends came to 18 bases. The CDR3 DNA reads TGTGCCAGCAGAGTTACAGGACCAGGGCAACCCCTCCACTTT. Protein: CASRVTGPGQPLHF.

The V and J genes are TRBV18 and TRBJ1-2; D gene uncertain. The V and J ends lost 0 bases and 1 base respectively, with 12 bases between them. The CDR3 length is 16 residues. CDR1 and CDR2 from the germline V gene are KGHSH and LQKENI. The CDR3 nucleotides are TGTGCCAGCTCACCACCGGGAGGCGGAGTTAACTATGGCTACACCTTC. Amino acid sequence: CASSPPGGGVNYGYTF. The full variable domain, with the rest looked up from reference TRBV18 and TRBJ1-2, is NAGVMQNPRHLVRRRGQEARLRCSPMKGHSHVYWYRQLPEEGLKFMVYLQKENIIDESGMPKERFSAEFPKEGPSILRIQQVVRGDSAAYFCASSPPGGGVNYGYTFGSGTRLTVV.

The CDR3 DNA follows: TGTGCCAGCAGCCAAGAAGGAGGGACTAATGAAAAACTGTTTTTT. Its translation: CASSQEGGTNEKLFF. This rearrangement joins TRBV4-2 to TRBJ1-4; no firm D call. Germline lookup yields CDR1 LGHNA and CDR2 YNFKEQ. CDR3 size: 15 residues. V lost 0 bases, J lost 2 bases, and 7 bases lay in between.

The chain employs TRBV11-2 and TRBJ2-7, with TRBD1 matching 9 bases. This CDR3 is 15 amino acids long. V gave up 1 base and J gave up 3 bases; unmatched junction bases: 4. CDR1 is SGHAT, CDR2 FQNNGV, per germline. CDR3 sequence (DNA): TGTGCCAGCAGCTTAGCCGGGACAGGGATCTACGAGCAGTACGTC. It translates to CASSLAGTGIYEQYV.

This clone was seen only a few times. The chain carries TRBV4-2 and TRBJ1-3; the D gene is possibly TRBD1 (6 bases). Germline V lookup: CDR1 LGHNA, CDR2 YNFKEQ. The V gene lost 6 bases and the J gene lost 0 bases, with 12 bases spanning the gap. The CDR3 has 15 residues. CDR3 bases: TGTGCCAGCAGAGAGCACAGGGACTCTGGAAACACCATATATTTT. Protein: CASREHRDSGNTIYF.